A selection of T cell receptor beta chains follows, all from one sample in a study of response to subunit inactivated influenza vaccine. TCRdb used MiXCR to reprocess the RT-PCR reads, holding one entry per CDR3 protein. This sample has around 180,000 distinct CDR3 sequences, with approximately 9.2% found just once. The input for sequencing was non-naive T cells sorted from PBMCs, taken on the day of vaccination. The source of these receptors is a man aged 45 to 65 who received an inactivated influenza vaccine. Each CDR3 is given with its conserved first and last residue. Clone size is shown for a subset of rows, as once, few, many or a class of expanded clone.

v_call	j_call	clone_size	cdr3_aa
TRBV6-1	TRBJ2-7	few	CASSDENRGSSYEQYF
TRBV12-3/TRBV12-4	TRBJ2-3	NA	CASSLRDTDTQYF
TRBV2	TRBJ2-7	NA	CASRWGGSSYEQYF
TRBV6-2/TRBV6-3	TRBJ2-2	NA	CASSYIRVGELFF
TRBV5-1	TRBJ1-5	NA	CASSLGTQGNQPQHF
TRBV6-1	TRBJ2-5	NA	CASRLSTGEFQETQYF
TRBV20-1	TRBJ2-1	few	CSARGVGAGAVGNEQFF
TRBV7-6	TRBJ2-5	few	CASRGGWGGETQYF
TRBV7-2	TRBJ2-7	NA	CASSLGASGGYEQYF
TRBV6-1	TRBJ2-2	NA	CASREFLNTGELFF
TRBV4-1	TRBJ2-5	few	CASSHTTGETQYF
TRBV5-1	TRBJ2-7	many	CASSQGLASTYEQYF
TRBV11-2	TRBJ2-1	few	CASSQDVGTYNEQFF
TRBV4-3	TRBJ1-4	NA	CASSQDWQTNEKLFF
TRBV28	TRBJ2-7	NA	CASSQTSLARAYEQYF
TRBV7-3	TRBJ2-3	few	CASSLIAGRDSDTQYF
TRBV20-1	TRBJ2-5	NA	CSARESLRGRQETQYF
TRBV6-1	TRBJ1-2	NA	CASRGDRAPYGYTF
TRBV6-2/TRBV6-3	TRBJ2-7	many	CASSLDRGRSIWSYEQYF
TRBV5-1	TRBJ2-4	few	CASRPGQMGVAKNIQYF
TRBV6-1	TRBJ2-5	NA	CASSEAVPGQGGETQYF
TRBV20-1	TRBJ1-5	few	CSASGLTNQPQHF